This TCR beta chain is from a study of blood T cell repertoires in COVID-19. The wider study: The samples span acute and convalescent COVID-19 from the United States, Italy and Spain. Sources were T cells, B-cell-depleted T cells, or PBMCs; the material itself was cDNA or gDNA.

In the source study's methods: From reference gene primer amplification, estimates of nucleated cell counts were derived. Clones were sequenced by immunoSEQ multiplex PCR, and TCRdb holds only the in-frame ones, with some missing. That table is the source of V, J and clone size, and D and trimming were worked out from the DNA. The sample lists almost 70,000 clones, 60% to 80% seen once, with around 47% in the top ten. Germline CDR1 reads MDHEN; CDR2 reads SYDVKM. The CDR3 length is 14 residues. V was pared by 7 bases and J by 3 bases, with 15 bases between. Sequenced: peripheral blood. V and J are TRBV28 and TRBJ1-2; D might be TRBD1 (5 bases). This receptor was taken from a human donor in a cohort sampled during active COVID-19. As DNA, the CDR3 is TGTGCCAGCACCGTTGCGGGGCGCGACTATGGCTACACCTTC. Its protein product is CASTVAGRDYGYTF.